What follows describes a single T cell receptor beta chain. This CDR3 has 16 residues. V was clipped by 6 bases and J by 1 base, with 18 bases between them. CDR1 and CDR2 from the germline V gene are SNHLY and FYNNEI. The entry originates in a study of T cell changes during pregnancy in multiple sclerosis. The protocol was immunoSEQ multiplex PCR, while the TCRdb copy is restricted to in-frame clones and leaves out a portion. The sample carries about 76,000 clones, around 93% recorded once. Here the sequenced sample was peripheral blood, taken in the second trimester of pregnancy. This clonotype was obtained from a female donor with multiple sclerosis, enrolled in a pregnancy study. The chain joins TRBV2 to TRBJ1-1, with D tentatively TRBD1 (6 bases). The CDR3, as DNA: TGTGCCAGCAGCGGGACATTAGGACCGAGGAACACTGAAGCTTTCTTT. This codes for CASSGTLGPRNTEAFF.